Included here is one T cell receptor (beta chain) sequence, with context. Its specificity is not known. The data originate from a study of shared clonotypes between healthy human individuals. Study outcomes and limitations: Generation probability values for non-shared clonotypes were lower than those for clonotypes shared by all four donors.

The CDR3 extends over 16 amino acids. CDR1 is MDHEN, CDR2 SYDVKM, per germline. V lost 3 bases and J 0 bases, leaving 12 bases between the germline ends. Clones were sequenced by immunoSEQ multiplex PCR, and TCRdb holds only the in-frame ones, with some missing. Of around 330,000 clones listed, approximately 74% were seen once; the top ten hold approximately 10%. The donors were all Caucasian adults (living in Nashville, Tennessee). V gene TRBV28 combines with J gene TRBJ1-5, with D perhaps matching TRBD1 (5 bases). The clonotype comes from a man aged 30 to 39 in good health. Input material: memory CD4+ T cells sorted from blood. Subset reported: CD45RA-negative fraction. CDR3 nucleotide sequence: TGTGCCAGCAGTTTCCTCAGGGTTCTTAGCAATCAGCCCCAGCATTTT. It translates to CASSFLRVLSNQPQHF.